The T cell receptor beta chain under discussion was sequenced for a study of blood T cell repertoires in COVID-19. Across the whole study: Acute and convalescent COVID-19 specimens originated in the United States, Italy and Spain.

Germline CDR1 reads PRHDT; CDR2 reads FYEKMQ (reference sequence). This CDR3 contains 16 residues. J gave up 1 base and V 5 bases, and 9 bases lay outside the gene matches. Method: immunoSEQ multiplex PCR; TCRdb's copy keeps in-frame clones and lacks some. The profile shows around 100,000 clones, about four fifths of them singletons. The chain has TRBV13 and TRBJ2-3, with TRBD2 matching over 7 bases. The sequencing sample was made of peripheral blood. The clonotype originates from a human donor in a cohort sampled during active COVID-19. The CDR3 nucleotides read TGTGCCAGCAGCGGGGACCTAGCGGTCCGCACAGATACGCAGTATTTT. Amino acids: CASSGDLAVRTDTQYF.